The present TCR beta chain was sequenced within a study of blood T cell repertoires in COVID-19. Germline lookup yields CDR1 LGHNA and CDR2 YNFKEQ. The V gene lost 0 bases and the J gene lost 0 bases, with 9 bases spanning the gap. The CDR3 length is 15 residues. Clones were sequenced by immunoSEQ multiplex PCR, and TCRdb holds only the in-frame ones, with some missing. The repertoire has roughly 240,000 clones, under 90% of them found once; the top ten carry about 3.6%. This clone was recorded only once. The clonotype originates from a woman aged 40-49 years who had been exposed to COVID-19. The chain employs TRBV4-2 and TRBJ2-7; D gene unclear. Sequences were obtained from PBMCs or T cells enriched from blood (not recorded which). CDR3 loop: CASSQDAASSYEQYF. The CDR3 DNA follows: TGTGCCAGCAGCCAAGATGCGGCTAGCTCCTACGAGCAGTACTTC.